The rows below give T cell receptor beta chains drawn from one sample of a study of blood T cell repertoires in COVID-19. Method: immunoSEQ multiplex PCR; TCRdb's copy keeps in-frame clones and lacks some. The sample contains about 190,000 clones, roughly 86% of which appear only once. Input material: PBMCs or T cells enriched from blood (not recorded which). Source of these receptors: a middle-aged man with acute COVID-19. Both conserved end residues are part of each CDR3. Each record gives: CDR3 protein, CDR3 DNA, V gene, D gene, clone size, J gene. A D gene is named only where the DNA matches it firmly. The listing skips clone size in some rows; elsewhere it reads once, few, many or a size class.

CASSLVKNTEAFF | TGCGCCAGCAGCTTGGTCAAGAACACTGAAGCTTTCTTT | TRBV5-1 | NA | NA | TRBJ1-1
CASSPEISGNTIYF | TGTGCCAGCAGCCCCGAGATCTCTGGAAACACCATATATTTT | TRBV2 | NA | once | TRBJ1-3
CASSQDSDNRNTIYF | TGCGCCAGCAGCCAAGATTCGGACAACAGAAACACCATATATTTT | TRBV4-3 | NA | NA | TRBJ1-3
CASSSLPIRERNSPLHF | TGTGCCAGCAGTTCCCTACCTATCAGGGAACGCAATTCACCCCTCCACTTT | TRBV28 | NA | few | TRBJ1-6
CASSYLAGGNNEQFF | TGTGCCAGCAGTTACCTAGCGGGAGGAAACAATGAGCAGTTCTTC | TRBV6-5 | TRBD2 | NA | TRBJ2-1
CASSAQGWGEKLFF | TGTGCCAGCAGTGCCCAGGGCTGGGGCGAAAAACTGTTTTTT | TRBV2 | NA | NA | TRBJ1-4
CASSQVTGGLAGNTIYF | TGCGCCAGCAGCCAAGTGACAGGGGGCTTAGCTGGAAACACCATATATTTT | TRBV4-3 | TRBD1 | NA | TRBJ1-3
CAISESGGRASDTQYF | TGTGCCATCAGTGAGTCGGGCGGGAGGGCCTCAGATACGCAGTATTTT | TRBV10-3 | TRBD2 | NA | TRBJ2-3
CSARGGEKLFF | TGCAGTGCCAGGGGTGGCGAAAAACTGTTTTTT | TRBV20-1 | NA | NA | TRBJ1-4
CASSVAPEYEQYF | TGTGCCAGCAGCGTAGCTCCTGAGTACGAGCAGTACTTC | TRBV9 | NA | NA | TRBJ2-7
CASSSHSPGLQYF | TGTGCCAGCAGTTCCCACTCACCGGGACTCCAGTACTTC | TRBV12-3/TRBV12-4 | NA | NA | TRBJ2-7
CATRQVLQHF | TGTGCCACCAGGCAGGTCCTCCAGCATTTT | TRBV6-5 | NA | NA | TRBJ1-5
CASDPSPRLNQETQYF | TGTGCCAGCGACCCTAGTCCCCGTCTTAACCAAGAGACCCAGTACTTC | TRBV5-5 | NA | NA | TRBJ2-5
CATSAGTGLPLKGSYNEQFF | TGTGCCACCAGTGCAGGTACAGGATTGCCCCTTAAGGGCTCCTACAATGAGCAGTTCTTC | TRBV24-1 | NA | NA | TRBJ2-1
CASSQVIARQGGTEAFF | TGCGCCAGCAGCCAAGTTATAGCCAGGCAGGGAGGGACTGAAGCTTTCTTT | TRBV4-3 | NA | NA | TRBJ1-1
CASTLSGSGSGDTQYF | TGCGCCAGTACATTAAGCGGGAGTGGTTCCGGGGATACGCAGTATTTT | TRBV4-1 | TRBD2 | NA | TRBJ2-3
CASSKTGGRYDEQYF | TGTGCCAGCAGTAAAACAGGGGGACGTTACGACGAGCAGTACTTC | TRBV6-5 | TRBD1 | NA | TRBJ2-7
CASTGTGYGYTF | TGTGCCAGTACCGGGACAGGTTATGGCTACACCTTC | TRBV19 | TRBD1 | few | TRBJ1-2
CATGPKLAGVTYEQYF | TGTGCCACCGGCCCCAAACTAGCGGGAGTAACCTACGAGCAGTACTTC | TRBV6-4 | TRBD2 | NA | TRBJ2-7
CASSVDYLEQYF | TGTGCCAGCAGTGTTGACTACCTCGAGCAGTACTTC | TRBV6-2/TRBV6-3 | NA | few | TRBJ2-7
CASSFGWETQYF | TGTGCCAGCAGCTTCGGGTGGGAGACCCAGTACTTC | TRBV7-9 | NA | NA | TRBJ2-5
CASSRGQGDYNEQFF | TGCGCCAGCAGCCGAGGACAGGGGGACTACAATGAGCAGTTCTTC | TRBV4-1 | TRBD1 | NA | TRBJ2-1
CASSILAGGLEHEQFF | TGTGCCAGTAGTATCCTGGCGGGAGGGCTAGAACATGAGCAGTTCTTC | TRBV19 | TRBD2 | once | TRBJ2-1
CASSIGPEYNEQFF | TGTGCCAGTAGTATAGGGCCCGAATACAATGAGCAGTTCTTC | TRBV19 | NA | NA | TRBJ2-1
CASSLGTSGMGETQYF | TGTGCCAGCAGCCTTGGGACTAGCGGGATGGGGGAGACCCAGTACTTC | TRBV7-9 | TRBD2 | NA | TRBJ2-5
CASSQVGDPLDSPLHF | TGTGCCAGCAGCCAAGTAGGCGACCCCCTAGATTCACCCCTCCACTTT | TRBV4-2 | NA | NA | TRBJ1-6
CASSRGQENEKLFF | TGCGCCAGCAGCCGTGGACAGGAGAATGAAAAACTGTTTTTT | TRBV4-3 | TRBD1 | NA | TRBJ1-4
CASSLTSQNNSPLHF | TGTGCCAGCAGTCTCACGTCGCAGAATAATTCACCCCTCCACTTT | TRBV27 | NA | few | TRBJ1-6
CASSSLKTEQYF | TGTGCCAGCAGCTCTTTGAAGACAGAGCAGTACTTC | TRBV5-6 | NA | once | TRBJ2-7
CASSEGQANQPQHF | TGTGCCAGCAGTGAGGGACAGGCAAATCAGCCCCAGCATTTT | TRBV2 | TRBD1 | NA | TRBJ1-5
CASSFVGAGTGELFF | TGTGCCAGCAGTTTTGTGGGAGCAGGAACCGGGGAGCTGTTTTTT | TRBV28 | NA | NA | TRBJ2-2
CASMVGTADTQYF | TGTGCCAGCATGGTGGGCACGGCAGATACGCAGTATTTT | TRBV6-6 | NA | once | TRBJ2-3
CASSRRTAVNTEAFF | TGTGCCAGCAGTCGGAGGACGGCTGTGAACACTGAAGCTTTCTTT | TRBV28 | NA | NA | TRBJ1-1
CASRRTSGRVGEQFF | TGTGCCAGCAGACGGACTAGCGGGAGGGTTGGTGAGCAGTTCTTC | TRBV14 | TRBD2 | NA | TRBJ2-1
CASSISGSQPQHF | TGTGCCAGTAGTATAAGCGGGAGCCAGCCCCAGCATTTT | TRBV19 | NA | NA | TRBJ1-5
CASRASGNSNQPQHF | TGTGCCAGTAGGGCGTCGGGGAACAGTAATCAGCCCCAGCATTTT | TRBV19 | NA | NA | TRBJ1-5
CASSLITGVSYNEQFF | TGTGCCAGCAGTTTGATCACGGGAGTTTCCTACAATGAGCAGTTCTTC | TRBV28 | NA | NA | TRBJ2-1
CASSLGQLYGYTF | TGTGCCAGCAGCTTAGGACAGCTCTATGGCTACACCTTC | TRBV7-2 | NA | NA | TRBJ1-2
CASSRGQGDSPLHF | TGTGCCAGCTCCCGGGGACAGGGGGATTCACCCCTCCACTTT | TRBV27 | TRBD1 | NA | TRBJ1-6
CASSISGTGSSYNSPLHF | TGTGCCAGCAGTATCTCCGGGACAGGGAGCTCCTATAATTCACCCCTCCACTTT | TRBV28 | TRBD1 | once | TRBJ1-6
CASTKSTGKNTEAFF | TGTGCCAGCACCAAATCAACAGGGAAAAACACTGAAGCTTTCTTT | TRBV28 | NA | NA | TRBJ1-1
CASSFSGGLDEQFF | TGTGCCAGCAGTTTTTCGGGGGGTTTGGATGAGCAGTTCTTC | TRBV27 | TRBD2 | NA | TRBJ2-1
CATGLSGGRDSPLHF | TGTGCCACGGGACTGTCAGGGGGACGCGATTCACCCCTCCACTTT | TRBV19 | TRBD1 | few | TRBJ1-6
CASSWGEDQPQHF | TGTGCCAGCAGTTGGGGGGAGGATCAGCCCCAGCATTTT | TRBV6-5 | NA | NA | TRBJ1-5
CASSPRDSYGYTF | TGTGCCAGCAGTCCTAGGGACAGCTATGGCTACACCTTC | TRBV27 | TRBD1 | NA | TRBJ1-2
CASSLAGNYGYTF | TGTGCCAGCAGCTTGGCCGGTAACTATGGCTACACCTTC | TRBV5-4 | NA | NA | TRBJ1-2
CASSPGQGETQYF | TGCGCCAGCAGCCCCGGACAGGGGGAGACCCAGTACTTC | TRBV5-1 | TRBD1 | NA | TRBJ2-5
CASRETAYNSPLHF | TGTGCCAGCAGAGAGACTGCCTATAATTCACCCCTCCACTTT | TRBV6-5 | NA | NA | TRBJ1-6
CASSQLRRGTGVEKLFF | TGCGCCAGCAGCCAACTACGTCGCGGGACAGGGGTTGAAAAACTGTTTTTT | TRBV4-1 | TRBD1 | NA | TRBJ1-4
CASSDLVAPSETQYF | TGTGCCAGCAGTGACCTAGTGGCCCCATCGGAGACCCAGTACTTC | TRBV25-1 | NA | few | TRBJ2-5
CASSERGKTGELFF | TGTGCCAGCAGTGAAAGGGGGAAAACCGGGGAGCTGTTTTTT | TRBV2 | NA | NA | TRBJ2-2
CASSRQDRYNEQFF | TGTGCCAGCAGCCGGCAGGATCGATACAATGAGCAGTTCTTC | TRBV5-4 | NA | NA | TRBJ2-1
CARSFTVFFSGNTIYF | TGTGCCAGAAGCTTTACAGTTTTCTTCTCTGGAAACACCATATATTTT | TRBV5-3 | NA | NA | TRBJ1-3
CATSLGVVDGDTPYGYTF | TGTGCCACCAGCTTGGGAGTGGTTGATGGAGATACGCCTTATGGCTACACCTTC | TRBV15 | NA | few | TRBJ1-2
CASRRGLAVEDEQFF | TGTGCCAGCAGGCGGGGACTAGCGGTCGAGGATGAGCAGTTCTTC | TRBV27 | TRBD2 | once | TRBJ2-1
CASSPNSLYEQYF | TGTGCCAGCTCACCAAACAGCCTCTACGAGCAGTACTTC | TRBV18 | NA | NA | TRBJ2-7
CASSIEGAGTEAFF | TGTGCCAGCAGCATCGAGGGGGCGGGCACTGAAGCTTTCTTT | TRBV9 | TRBD1 | once | TRBJ1-1